One TCR beta chain is described in this entry. This sample stems from a study of blood T cell repertoires in COVID-19. For the study at large: The origin of the acute and convalescent COVID-19 samples was the United States, Italy and Spain. Sources were T cells, B-cell-depleted T cells, or PBMCs; the material itself was cDNA or gDNA.

In the original workflow: Researchers report that nucleated cell counts were estimated from reference gene primer amplification. The protocol was immunoSEQ multiplex PCR, while the TCRdb copy is restricted to in-frame clones and leaves out a portion. V, J and clone size reflect that table, while D and trimming were determined from the DNA. The sample carries under 250,000 clones, roughly 89% recorded once. CDR3 length: 14 residues. Trimming at V came to 4 bases and at J to 3 bases, leaving 5 bases not matched to a gene. Germline CDR1 and CDR2: LNHDA and SQIVND (reference sequence). This receptor was identified in a man aged 55 to 70 who had recovered from COVID-19. The rearrangement uses TRBV19 and TRBJ1-2, with 7 bases identical to TRBD1. The sample consisted of peripheral blood. Written as DNA, the CDR3 is TGTGCCAGTAGTACTCAGGGGGTTTACTATGGCTACACCTTC. Residues: CASSTQGVYYGYTF.